This TCR beta chain was retrieved from a study of post-analysis software for immune sequencing data. The wider study: Courses of disease covered relapsing-remitting, secondary progressive and progressive-relapsing multiple sclerosis. Study-wide points: F measure clustering grouped samples strongly by preparation batch. Versus controls, multiple sclerosis patients showed significantly lower diversity (normalized Chao1).

Unique molecular identifiers tagged the TCR beta cDNA libraries. T cells, about 0.85 to 11 million of them, yielded about half a million cDNA molecules. TCRdb re-called the PCR reads through MiXCR, storing one row per CDR3 protein. Of about 200,000 distinct CDR3 sequences listed, roughly 28% are singletons. This clonotype was recorded many times. The antigen is undetermined. This TCR was sampled from a girl aged 2 to 17 with multiple sclerosis. Specimen: blood.

Written as DNA, the CDR3 is TGTGCCAGCAGTTCGGACAGCCTAAGCTCTGGGGCCAACGTCCTGACTTTC. This gives the protein CASSSDSLSSGANVLTF. The chain uses TRBV28 and TRBJ2-6; D is perhaps TRBD1 (6 bases). Between the trimmed V and J ends, which lost 4 bases and 0 bases, there was a span of 13 bases. The germline gives CDR1 MDHEN, CDR2 SYDVKM. The CDR3 sequence is 17 residues long.